This TCR beta chain is drawn from a study of T cells in localized non-small cell lung cancer. General study findings and limits: A median of 57 of the top 100 tumor clones appeared in adjacent lung, which was paired and uninvolved. Clonality peaked in uninvolved adjacent lung rather than tumor. Sequencing, confined to only one tumor region, leaves heterogeneity possible.

In the case of this clone: Antigen specificity is unknown.

TCRdb keeps only in-frame clones here, not all; method: immunoSEQ multiplex PCR. The repertoire holds fewer than 25,000 clones, with about 89% as singletons. The CDR3 spans 19 residues. CDR1 and CDR2 from the germline V gene are SGHNT and YYREEE (reference sequence). J gave up 7 bases and V 2 bases, and 17 bases lay outside the gene matches. The source of this sequence is a male donor at least 60 years old with stage I lung adenocarcinoma. The genes are TRBV5-4 and TRBJ1-5; 11 nucleotides line up with TRBD1. Sequences were derived from peripheral blood, sampled before any cancer treatment. CDR3: CASSFQSGVGTGGYQPQHF. Written as DNA, the CDR3 is TGTGCCAGCAGCTTTCAGTCTGGCGTGGGGACAGGGGGATACCAGCCCCAGCATTTT.